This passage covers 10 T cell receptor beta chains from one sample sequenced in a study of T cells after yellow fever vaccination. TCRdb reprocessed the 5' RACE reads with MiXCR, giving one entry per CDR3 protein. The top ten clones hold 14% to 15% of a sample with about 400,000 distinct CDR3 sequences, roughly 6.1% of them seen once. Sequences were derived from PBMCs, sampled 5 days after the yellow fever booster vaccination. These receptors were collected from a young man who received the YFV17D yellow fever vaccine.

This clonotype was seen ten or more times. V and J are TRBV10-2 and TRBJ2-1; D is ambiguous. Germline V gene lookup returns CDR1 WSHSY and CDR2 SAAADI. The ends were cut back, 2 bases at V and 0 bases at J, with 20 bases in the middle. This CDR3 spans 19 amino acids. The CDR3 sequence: CASSEPRSTRQSSYNEQFF. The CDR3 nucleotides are TGCGCCAGCAGTGAGCCTCGGTCAACCAGACAAAGCTCCTACAATGAGCAGTTCTTC.

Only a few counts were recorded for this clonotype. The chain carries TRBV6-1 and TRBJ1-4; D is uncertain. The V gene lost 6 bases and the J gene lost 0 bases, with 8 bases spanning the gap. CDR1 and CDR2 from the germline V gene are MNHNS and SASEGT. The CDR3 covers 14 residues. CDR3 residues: CASSSTATNEKLFF. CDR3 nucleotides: TGTGCCAGCAGCTCGACCGCAACTAATGAAAAACTGTTTTTT.

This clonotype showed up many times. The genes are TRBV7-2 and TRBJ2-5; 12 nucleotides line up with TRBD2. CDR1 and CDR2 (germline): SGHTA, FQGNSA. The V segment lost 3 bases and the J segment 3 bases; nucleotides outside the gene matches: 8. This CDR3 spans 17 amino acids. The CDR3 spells CASSFGSLAGGKETQYF. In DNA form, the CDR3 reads TGTGCCAGCAGCTTCGGGAGCCTAGCGGGAGGGAAAGAGACCCAGTACTTC.

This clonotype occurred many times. In DNA, the CDR3 is TGCAGCGTTGAAGCCGATCTAACCTACGAGCAGTACTTC. Its translation: CSVEADLTYEQYF. This rearrangement joins TRBV29-1 to TRBJ2-7; D is unresolved. CDR3 length: 13 residues. V was trimmed by 1 base and J by 2 bases, leaving 9 bases between them. Germline CDR1 SQVTM, CDR2 ANQGSEA.

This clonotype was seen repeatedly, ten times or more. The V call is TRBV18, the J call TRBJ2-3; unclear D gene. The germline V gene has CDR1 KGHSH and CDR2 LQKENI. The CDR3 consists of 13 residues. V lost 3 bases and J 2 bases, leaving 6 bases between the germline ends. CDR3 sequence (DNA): TGTGCCAGCTCACCTCAGACCACAGATACGCAGTATTTT. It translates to CASSPQTTDTQYF.

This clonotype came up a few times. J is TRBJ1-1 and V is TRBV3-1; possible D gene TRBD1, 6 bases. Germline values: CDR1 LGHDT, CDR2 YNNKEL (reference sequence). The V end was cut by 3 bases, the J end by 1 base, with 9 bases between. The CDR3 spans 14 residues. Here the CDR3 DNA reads TGTGCCAGCAGCCACGGACAGCCGAACACTGAAGCTTTCTTT. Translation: CASSHGQPNTEAFF.

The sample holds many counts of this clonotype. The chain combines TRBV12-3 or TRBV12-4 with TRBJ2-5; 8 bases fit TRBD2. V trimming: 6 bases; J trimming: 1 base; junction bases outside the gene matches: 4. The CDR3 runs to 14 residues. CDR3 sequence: CASSPGGGQETQYF. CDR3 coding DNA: TGTGCCAGCAGCCCGGGGGGGGGCCAAGAGACCCAGTACTTC.

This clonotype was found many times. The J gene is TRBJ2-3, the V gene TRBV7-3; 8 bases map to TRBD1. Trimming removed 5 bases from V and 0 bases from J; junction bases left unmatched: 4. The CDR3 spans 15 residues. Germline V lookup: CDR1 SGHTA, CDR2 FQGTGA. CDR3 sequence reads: CASSPTGDSTDTQYF. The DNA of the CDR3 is TGTGCCAGCAGCCCGACAGGGGATAGCACAGATACGCAGTATTTT.

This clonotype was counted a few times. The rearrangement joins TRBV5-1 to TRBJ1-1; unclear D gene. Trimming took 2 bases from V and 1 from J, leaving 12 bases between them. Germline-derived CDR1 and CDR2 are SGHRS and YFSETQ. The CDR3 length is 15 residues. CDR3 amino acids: CASSFQAVANTEAFF. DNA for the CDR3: TGCGCCAGCAGCTTTCAGGCCGTCGCGAACACTGAAGCTTTCTTT.

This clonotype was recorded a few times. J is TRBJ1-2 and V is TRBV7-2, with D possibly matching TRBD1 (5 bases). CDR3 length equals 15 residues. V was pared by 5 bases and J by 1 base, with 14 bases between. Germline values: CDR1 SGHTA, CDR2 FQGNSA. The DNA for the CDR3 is TGTGCCAGCAGCACCGGGGGGGGATATAACTATGGCTACACCTTC. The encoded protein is CASSTGGGYNYGYTF.